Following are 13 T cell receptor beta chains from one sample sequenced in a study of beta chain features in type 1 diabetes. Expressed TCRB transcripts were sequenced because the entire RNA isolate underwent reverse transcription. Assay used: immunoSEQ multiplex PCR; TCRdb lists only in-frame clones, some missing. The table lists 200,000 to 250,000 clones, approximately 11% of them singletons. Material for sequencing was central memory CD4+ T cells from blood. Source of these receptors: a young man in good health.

The CDR3 DNA follows: TGTGCCAGCTCGTCACAGAATACCTACGAGCAGTACTTC. It specifies CASSSQNTYEQYF. The J gene is TRBJ2-7, the V gene TRBV18; D remains ambiguous. From germline, CDR1 is KGHSH and CDR2 LQKENI. V was trimmed by 6 bases and J by 2 bases, leaving 11 bases between them. CDR3 length equals 13 residues.

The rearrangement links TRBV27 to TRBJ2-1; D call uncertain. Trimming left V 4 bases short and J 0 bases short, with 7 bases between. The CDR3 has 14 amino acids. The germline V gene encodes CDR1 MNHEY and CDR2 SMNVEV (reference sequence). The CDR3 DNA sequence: TGTGCCAGCAGTTCAGTGAGCTCCTACAATGAGCAGTTCTTC. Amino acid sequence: CASSSVSSYNEQFF.

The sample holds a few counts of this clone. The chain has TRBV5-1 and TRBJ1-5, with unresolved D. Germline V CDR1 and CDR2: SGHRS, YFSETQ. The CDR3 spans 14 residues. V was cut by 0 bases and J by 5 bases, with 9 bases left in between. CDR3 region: CASSLDGSDQPQHF. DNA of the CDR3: TGCGCCAGCAGCTTGGACGGGTCGGATCAGCCCCAGCATTTT.

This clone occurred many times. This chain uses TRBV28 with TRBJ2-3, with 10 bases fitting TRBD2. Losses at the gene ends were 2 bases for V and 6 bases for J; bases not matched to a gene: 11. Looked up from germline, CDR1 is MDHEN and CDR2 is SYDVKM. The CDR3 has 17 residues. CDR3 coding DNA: TGTGCCAGCAGTTTACGCCGAACTAGCGGGACCCCCGATACGCAGTATTTT. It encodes CASSLRRTSGTPDTQYF.

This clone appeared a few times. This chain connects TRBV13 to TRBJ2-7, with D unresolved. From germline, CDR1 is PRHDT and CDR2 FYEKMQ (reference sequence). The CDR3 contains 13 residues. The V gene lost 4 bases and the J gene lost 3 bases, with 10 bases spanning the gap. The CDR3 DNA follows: TGTGCCAGCAGCTCAAACCTGGTCTACGAGCAGTACTTC. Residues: CASSSNLVYEQYF.

CDR3: CASTQGSEQFF. The CDR3 region has the DNA TGTGCCAGCACCCAAGGTAGCGAGCAGTTCTTC. This rearrangement joins TRBV6-1 to TRBJ2-1, with D unclear. The CDR3 loop spans 11 amino acids. V was shortened by 7 bases and J by 10 bases, with 11 bases between the two germline ends. Germline assignment: CDR1 MNHNS and CDR2 SASEGT.

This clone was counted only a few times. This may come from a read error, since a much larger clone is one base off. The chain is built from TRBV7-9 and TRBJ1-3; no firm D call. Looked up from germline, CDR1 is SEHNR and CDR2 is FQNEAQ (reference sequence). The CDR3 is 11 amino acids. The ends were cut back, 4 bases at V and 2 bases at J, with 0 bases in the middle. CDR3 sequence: CASSSGNTIYF. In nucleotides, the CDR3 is TGTGCCAGCAGCTCTGGAAACACCATATATTTT.

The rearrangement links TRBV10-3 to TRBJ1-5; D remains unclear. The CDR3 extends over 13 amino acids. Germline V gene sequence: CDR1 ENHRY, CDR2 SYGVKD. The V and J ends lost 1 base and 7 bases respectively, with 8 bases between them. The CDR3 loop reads CAISEYEGQPQHF. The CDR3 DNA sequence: TGTGCCATCAGTGAGTACGAAGGGCAGCCCCAGCATTTT.

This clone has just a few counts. CDR3 sequence: CASSIGLAGGTSTDTQYF. CDR3 bases: TGCGCCAGCAGCATCGGACTAGCGGGAGGGACTAGCACAGATACGCAGTATTTT. The chain couples TRBV5-1 to TRBJ2-3, with 15 bases aligning to TRBD2. V trimming: 4 bases; J trimming: 0 bases; junction bases outside the gene matches: 6. The length of the CDR3 is 18 residues. Germline V gene data show CDR1 as SGHRS and CDR2 as YFSETQ.

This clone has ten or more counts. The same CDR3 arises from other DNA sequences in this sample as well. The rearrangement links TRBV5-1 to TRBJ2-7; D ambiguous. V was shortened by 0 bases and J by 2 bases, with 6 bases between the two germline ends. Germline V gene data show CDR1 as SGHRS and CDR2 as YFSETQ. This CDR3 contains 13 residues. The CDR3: CASSLGPAYEQYF. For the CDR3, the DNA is TGCGCCAGCAGCTTGGGACCCGCCTACGAGCAGTACTTC.

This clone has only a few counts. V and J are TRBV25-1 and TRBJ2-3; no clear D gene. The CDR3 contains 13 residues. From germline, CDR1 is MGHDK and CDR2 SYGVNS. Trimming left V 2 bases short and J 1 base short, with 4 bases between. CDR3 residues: CASSEVGTDTQYF. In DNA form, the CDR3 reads TGTGCCAGCAGTGAAGTGGGCACAGATACGCAGTATTTT. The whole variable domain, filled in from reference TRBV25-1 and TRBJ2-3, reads EADIYQTPRYLVIGTGKKITLECSQTMGHDKMYWYQQDPGMELHLIHYSYGVNSTEKGDLSSESTVSRIRTEHFPLTLESARPSHTSQYLCASSEVGTDTQYFGPGTRLTVL.

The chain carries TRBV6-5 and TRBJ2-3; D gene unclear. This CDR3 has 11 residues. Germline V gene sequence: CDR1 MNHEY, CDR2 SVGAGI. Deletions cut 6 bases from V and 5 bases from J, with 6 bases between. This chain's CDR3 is CASRVRDTQYF. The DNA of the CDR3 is TGTGCCAGCAGAGTACGAGATACGCAGTATTTT.

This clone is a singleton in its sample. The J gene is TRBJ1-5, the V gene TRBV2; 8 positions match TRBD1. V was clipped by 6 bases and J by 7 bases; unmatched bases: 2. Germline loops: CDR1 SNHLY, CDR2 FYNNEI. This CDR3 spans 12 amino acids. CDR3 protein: CASRGQEQPQHF. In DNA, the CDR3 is TGTGCCAGCAGGGGACAGGAACAGCCCCAGCATTTT.